This T cell receptor beta chain was sequenced for a study of T cell responses to AZD1222 COVID-19 vaccine. The length of the CDR3 is 15 residues. Germline V lookup: CDR1 SGHAT, CDR2 FQNNGV. The V end was cut by 0 bases, the J end by 3 bases, with 9 bases between. Points from the study as a whole: White British people made up most donors, females outnumbered males, and clonal diversity was possibly underestimated. Receipt of two AZD1222 doses was followed by a rise in Spike-specific TCR breadth and depth.

About this clone itself: Its antigen is not identified.

Repertoires were generated with immunoSEQ multiplex PCR, while TCRdb's copy carries only in-frame clones and drops some. The sample has approximately 140,000 clones; about nine tenths are singletons. Sequencing used peripheral blood, obtained 28 days after the second AZD1222 dose. This sequence was found in an adult who received the AZD1222 COVID-19 vaccine. The V gene is TRBV11-2, the J gene TRBJ1-5; perhaps TRBD1 as D (5 bases). Written as DNA, the CDR3 is TGTGCCAGCAGCTTAGAGGGACTGATCAATCAGCCCCAGCATTTT. It encodes CASSLEGLINQPQHF.